This TCR beta chain derives from a study of blood T cells in healthy people across ages. Combining a sample-barcoded 5' primer with a J-beta primer mix, a second PCR ran for roughly 6 to 12 cycles. Via MiXCR, TCRdb re-called the 5' RACE reads, giving one row per CDR3 protein. The sample shows nearly 800,000 distinct CDR3 sequences, roughly 25% of them seen only once. The CDR3 is 13 residues long. Trimming left V 6 bases short and J 4 bases short, with 15 bases between. From germline, CDR1 is SQVTM and CDR2 ANQGSEA. In addition, the sample was reused for a study of T cells of mothers and their children. That study adds: Mothers yielded over 9 million CDR3 reads, children some 3 million each. Slightly higher, non-significant overlap characterized related mother-child pairs relative to unrelated pairs. The data showed no persistent microchimeric T cell clones.

The sample taken for sequencing was blood. The TCR was taken from a boy younger than 18 in good health. The chain combines TRBV29-1 with TRBJ2-5; a weak D match, TRBD1 (7 bases). CDR3 protein: CSVGHQGGETQYF. The CDR3 DNA reads as TGCAGCGTGGGACATCAGGGGGGAGAGACCCAGTACTTC. Filled out from reference TRBV29-1 and TRBJ2-5, the complete variable domain reads SAVISQKPSRDICQRGTSLTIQCQVDSQVTMMFWYRQQPGQSLTLIATANQGSEATYESGFVIDKFPISRPNLTFSTLTVSNMSPEDSSIYLCSVGHQGGETQYFGPGTRLLVL.